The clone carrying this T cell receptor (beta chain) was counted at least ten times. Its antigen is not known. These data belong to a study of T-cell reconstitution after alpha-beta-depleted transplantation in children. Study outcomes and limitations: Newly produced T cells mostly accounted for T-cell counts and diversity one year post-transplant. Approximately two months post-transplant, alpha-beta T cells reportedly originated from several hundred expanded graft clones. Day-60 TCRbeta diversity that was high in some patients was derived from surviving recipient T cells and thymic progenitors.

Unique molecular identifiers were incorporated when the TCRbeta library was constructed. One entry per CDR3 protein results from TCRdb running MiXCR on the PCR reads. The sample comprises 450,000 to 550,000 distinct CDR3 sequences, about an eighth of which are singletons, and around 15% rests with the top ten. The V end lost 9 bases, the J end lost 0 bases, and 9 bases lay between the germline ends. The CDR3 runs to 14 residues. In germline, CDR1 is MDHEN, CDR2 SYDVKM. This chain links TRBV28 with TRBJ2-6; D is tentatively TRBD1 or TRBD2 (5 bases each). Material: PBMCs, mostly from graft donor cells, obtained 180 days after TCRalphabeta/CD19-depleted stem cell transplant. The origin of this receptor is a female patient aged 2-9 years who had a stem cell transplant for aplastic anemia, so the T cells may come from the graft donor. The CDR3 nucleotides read TGTGCCAGTAGAGGGGACTCTGGGGCCAACGTCCTGACTTTC. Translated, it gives CASRGDSGANVLTF.